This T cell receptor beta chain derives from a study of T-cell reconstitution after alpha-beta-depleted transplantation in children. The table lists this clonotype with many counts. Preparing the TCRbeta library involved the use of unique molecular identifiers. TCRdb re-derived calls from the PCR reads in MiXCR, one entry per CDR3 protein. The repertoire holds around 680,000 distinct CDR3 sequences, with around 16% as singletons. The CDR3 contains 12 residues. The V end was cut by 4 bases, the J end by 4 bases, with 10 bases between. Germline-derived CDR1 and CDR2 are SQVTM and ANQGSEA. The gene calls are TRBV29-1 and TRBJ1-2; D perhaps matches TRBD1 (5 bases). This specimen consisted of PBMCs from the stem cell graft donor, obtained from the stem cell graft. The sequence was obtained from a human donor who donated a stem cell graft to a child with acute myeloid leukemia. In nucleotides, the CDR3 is TGCAGCGTTGGAGGAGGGGTCTATGGCTACACCTTC. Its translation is CSVGGGVYGYTF.